This record looks at one TCR beta chain sequence and its context. The target antigen is unknown. A much larger clone sits a single nucleotide away, making a read error possible. A single record per CDR3 protein comes from TCRdb applying MiXCR to the 5' RACE reads. Of some 560,000 distinct CDR3 sequences detected, less than 20% appear once; the ten largest clones hold 15% to 20%. The data were obtained in a study of T cells after yellow fever vaccination. The CDR3 runs to 14 residues. The germline V and J ends were trimmed by 4 bases and 1 base, with 8 bases remaining between them. Looked up from germline, CDR1 is SGHNT and CDR2 is YYREEE (reference sequence). Whole-study findings and limits: Bulk-population clonotypes that are abundant could appear as contaminants in FACS-sorted repertoires. A secondary response was less intense yet reached its peak sooner, at day 5 versus 15.

This TCR derives from a young man who received the YFV17D yellow fever vaccine. The V call is TRBV5-4, the J call TRBJ2-2; no clear D. This specimen consisted of PBMCs, obtained more than 4 days after the first yellow fever vaccination. DNA of the CDR3: TGTGCCAGCAGCCCGGACGGGAACACCGGGGAGCTGTTTTTT. Translation: CASSPDGNTGELFF.